This entry lists 8 T cell receptor beta chains sequenced from one sample in a study of T cell responses to AZD1222 COVID-19 vaccine. This table comes from immunoSEQ multiplex PCR, and its TCRdb copy is limited to in-frame clones, with some not included. The sample has 150,000 to 170,000 clones; around 85% are singletons. Sequenced material: peripheral blood, taken on day 0 of MenACWY control vaccination. Receptor source: an adult in good health.

This clone was picked up a small number of times. In nucleotides, the CDR3 is TGTGCCAGCAGTGACGCAACCGGGACTTCGAACACCGGGGAGCTGTTTTTT. Translating gives CASSDATGTSNTGELFF. The J gene is TRBJ2-2, the V gene TRBV6-4; a weak D match, TRBD2 (6 bases). V was cut by 2 bases and J by 0 bases, with 13 bases left in between. Germline values: CDR1 MRHNA, CDR2 SNTAGT. The CDR3 contains 17 residues.

The chain recombines TRBV7-2 with TRBJ2-7, with 13 positions matching TRBD2. The length of the CDR3 is 17 residues. Germline loops: CDR1 SGHTA, CDR2 FQGNSA. V shed 1 base, J shed 2 bases, and the junction held 5 bases outside the gene matches. The CDR3 sequence is CASSLGTSGGRAYEQYF. In DNA, the CDR3 is TGTGCCAGCAGCTTAGGGACTAGCGGGGGTAGAGCCTACGAGCAGTACTTC.

V gene TRBV29-1 combines with J gene TRBJ2-7, with no clear D. CDR1 SQVTM and CDR2 ANQGSEA come from the germline V gene. Trimming removed 6 bases at V and 4 bases at J, with 10 bases between. The CDR3 runs to 11 residues. The chain's CDR3 is CSVRSGYEQYF. DNA for the CDR3: TGCAGCGTGCGCTCGGGTTACGAGCAGTACTTC.

The CDR3 here is CASRTEDRVLNEAFF. CDR3 sequence (DNA): TGTGCCAGCAGGACGGAAGACAGGGTCCTTAATGAAGCTTTCTTT. The chain carries TRBV2 and TRBJ1-1, with 7 bases matching TRBD1. The V gene end was trimmed by 6 bases and the J gene end by 7 bases; junction bases not matched to a gene: 14. CDR1 and CDR2 from the germline V gene are SNHLY and FYNNEI. This CDR3 contains 15 residues.

J is TRBJ2-7 and V is TRBV30; D unresolved. Germline V gene sequence: CDR1 GTSNPN, CDR2 SVGIG (reference sequence). The CDR3 contains 12 residues. V lost 1 base to trimming and J lost 2 bases, with 6 bases between them. CDR3 loop: CAWSATAYEQYF. As DNA, the CDR3 is TGTGCCTGGAGTGCAACAGCCTACGAGCAGTACTTC. Looking up the rest from reference TRBV30 and TRBJ2-7 gives the full variable domain: SQTIHQWPATLVQPVGSPLSLECTVEGTSNPNLYWYRQAAGRGLQLLFYSVGIGQISSEVPQNLSASRPQDRQFILSSKKLLLSDSGFYLCAWSATAYEQYFGPGTRLTVT.

The chain recombines TRBV12-3 or TRBV12-4 with TRBJ1-2, with D unresolved. V lost 3 bases to trimming and J lost 4 bases, with 6 bases between them. This CDR3 comprises 12 residues. The CDR3: CASSFAVYGYTF. CDR3 bases: TGTGCCAGCAGTTTCGCAGTCTATGGCTACACCTTC.

This clone was counted only a few times. The chain has TRBV2 and TRBJ1-4, with D maybe TRBD1 (6 bases). Germline lookup yields CDR1 SNHLY and CDR2 FYNNEI. The CDR3 is 17 amino acids. Trimming stripped 7 bases from V and 5 bases from J, with 23 bases between. The CDR3 spells CASMFRGMVRGNEKLFF. CDR3 in DNA: TGTGCCAGCATGTTCAGGGGAATGGTGCGGGGGAATGAAAAACTGTTTTTT.

CDR3 nucleotide sequence: TGTGCCAGTACCCCCGGGACGCAGCTTGGCGCTGAAGCTTTCTTT. Protein sequence: CASTPGTQLGAEAFF. The chain employs TRBV19 and TRBJ1-1, with a possible D match to TRBD1 (5 bases). Trimming pared 7 bases from V and 6 bases from J, leaving 21 bases between. CDR1 and CDR2 from the germline V gene are LNHDA and SQIVND (reference sequence). The CDR3 covers 15 residues. The full variable domain, with the rest looked up from reference TRBV19 and TRBJ1-1, is DGGITQSPKYLFRKEGQNVTLSCEQNLNHDAMYWYRQDPGQGLRLIYYSQIVNDFQKGDIAEGYSVSREKKESFPLTVTSAQKNPTAFYLCASTPGTQLGAEAFFGQGTRLTVV.